The 19 T cell receptor beta chains given below trace back to one sample, sequenced in a study of read filtering for tumor transcriptome and immune sequencing. This library used approximately 390 ng RNA and molecular barcoded adaptors spanning alpha/delta and beta/gamma chains. From the reads, TCRdb called clonotypes with MiXCR, one entry per CDR3 protein. In the table there are tens of thousands of distinct CDR3 sequences, approximately 18% of which are singletons. Sequencing was done on a sample of a population of CD138-negative cells sorted from bone marrow. Source of these receptors: a donor aged 40 or older with multiple myeloma.

This clonotype was seen a handful of times. The genes are TRBV5-4 and TRBJ2-3, with D unclear. Trimming took off 9 bases at V and 0 bases at J, with 14 bases between the two ends. The CDR3 is made up of 14 amino acids. Germline V CDR1 and CDR2: SGHNT, YYREEE (reference sequence). The CDR3 loop is CANPSADSTDTQYF. The DNA for the CDR3 is TGTGCCAACCCGAGTGCCGATAGCACAGATACGCAGTATTTT. Drawing the rest from reference TRBV5-4 and TRBJ2-3, the complete variable domain is ETGVTQSPTHLIKTRGQQVTLRCSSQSGHNTVSWYQQALGQGPQFIFQYYREEENGRGNFPPRFSGLQFPNYSSELNVNALELDDSALYLCANPSADSTDTQYFGPGTRLTVL.

In this sample, this clonotype turned up many times. The chain links TRBV29-1 to TRBJ2-1; possibly TRBD1 for D (6 bases). V dropped 4 bases and J dropped 1 base, with 14 bases sitting between them. The CDR3 is 15 residues long. Germline-derived CDR1 and CDR2 are SQVTM and ANQGSEA. This CDR3 is CSVAPGHGSYNEQFF. CDR3 DNA: TGCAGCGTTGCCCCGGGACATGGGTCCTACAATGAGCAGTTCTTC.

The table lists this clonotype with a count of one. The chain links TRBV18 to TRBJ2-5; D may be TRBD1 or TRBD2 (6 bases each). Germline V lookup: CDR1 KGHSH, CDR2 LQKENI. The V end lost 0 bases, the J end lost 0 bases, and 14 bases lay between the germline ends. CDR3 length: 17 amino acids. The CDR3 protein is CASSPPSTGANQETQYF. The CDR3 coding sequence is TGTGCCAGCTCACCACCTTCGACGGGGGCCAACCAAGAGACCCAGTACTTC.

This clonotype was counted ten times or more. The chain couples TRBV5-1 to TRBJ2-5, with D hard to call. The CDR3 is 13 amino acids. V dropped 5 bases and J dropped 0 bases, with 8 bases sitting between them. CDR1 and CDR2 from the germline V gene are SGHRS and YFSETQ. CDR3 in DNA: TGCGCCAGCAGATCTGGGAACCAAGAGACCCAGTACTTC. Translation gives CASRSGNQETQYF.

The gene calls are TRBV5-1 and TRBJ1-1, with D possibly matching TRBD1 (5 bases). Trimming pared 3 bases from V and 8 bases from J, leaving 17 bases between. This CDR3 is built from 14 residues. Germline values: CDR1 SGHRS, CDR2 YFSETQ. The CDR3 nucleotides read TGCGCCAGCAGCTCGAGTAGGGGTGGGACCGAAGCTTTCTTT. This codes for CASSSSRGGTEAFF. The entire variable domain, with the rest obtained from reference TRBV5-1 and TRBJ1-1, is as follows: KAGVTQTPRYLIKTRGQQVTLSCSPISGHRSVSWYQQTPGQGLQFLFEYFSETQRNKGNFPGRFSGRQFSNSRSEMNVSTLELGDSALYLCASSSSRGGTEAFFGQGTRLTVV.

This clonotype was picked up many times. The J gene is TRBJ1-2, the V gene TRBV29-1; no firm D call. V lost 3 bases and J lost 3, with 11 bases in between. The V gene's germline CDR1 is SQVTM and CDR2 ANQGSEA. CDR3 length equals 13 residues. The CDR3 DNA sequence: TGCAGCGTTGAGGGAGGGAGGGACTATGGCTACACCTTC. It encodes CSVEGGRDYGYTF. Using reference TRBV29-1 and TRBJ1-2 for the parts outside the CDR3, the full variable domain is SAVISQKPSRDICQRGTSLTIQCQVDSQVTMMFWYRQQPGQSLTLIATANQGSEATYESGFVIDKFPISRPNLTFSTLTVSNMSPEDSSIYLCSVEGGRDYGYTFGSGTRLTVV.

Concerning this clonotype: It is likely a read error, because the conserved phenylalanine at the end of the CDR3 is missing. The DNA is left out, because the CDR3 cannot be placed on it with certainty; the CDR3 is given as TCRdb lists it. The J gene is TRBJ2-7, the V gene TRBV18; the table's D call TRBD2 went unverified against the DNA. The CDR3 is 17 amino acids in total, end residues counted. Germline V CDR1 and CDR2: KGHSH, LQKENI. CDR3 residues: CASSPRLISGRDHEPYY.

This clonotype was detected ten times or more. The chain uses TRBV7-3 and TRBJ2-1; D unresolved. This CDR3 is built from 14 residues. Germline values: CDR1 SGHTA, CDR2 FQGTGA. V lost 2 bases to trimming and J lost 5 bases, with 10 bases between them. CDR3 sequence (DNA): TGTGCCAGCAGCTTATTAGGCAGTAACAATGAGCAGTTCTTC. It is translated as CASSLLGSNNEQFF.

A remark on this clonotype: This may be a read error, as it is one base from a much larger clone. The genes are TRBV20-1 and TRBJ1-4; D ambiguous. The germline V and J ends were trimmed by 1 base and 7 bases, with 7 bases remaining between them. This CDR3 spans 12 amino acids. Germline V CDR1 and CDR2: DFQATT, SNEGSKA (reference sequence). CDR3 residues: CSARGLGEKLFF. CDR3 sequence (DNA): TGCAGTGCTAGAGGTCTGGGTGAAAAACTGTTTTTT.

To note about this clonotype: This may be a read error, as it is one base from a much larger clone. The chain combines TRBV28 with TRBJ1-4, with D possibly TRBD1 on 5 matching bases. V lost 1 base, J lost 8 bases, and 14 bases lay in between. The CDR3 is made up of 15 amino acids. Germline V gene sequence: CDR1 MDHEN, CDR2 SYDVKM. Here the CDR3 reads CASSLLGRVEEKLFF. The CDR3 coding sequence is TGTGCCAGCAGTTTATTGGGACGGGTTGAGGAAAAACTGTTTTTT.

This clonotype was recorded many times. This sequence joins TRBV20-1 and TRBJ2-3; 11 nucleotides agree with TRBD2. The ends lost 6 bases at V and 2 bases at J; junction bases unmatched: 4. Per germline, CDR1 DFQATT and CDR2 SNEGSKA (reference sequence). The CDR3 totals 14 residues. The CDR3 DNA reads as TGCAGTGCAAAACTAGCGGGGGACACAGATACGCAGTATTTT. Its translation is CSAKLAGDTDTQYF.

This clonotype was found many times. The genes are TRBV20-1 and TRBJ1-1, with 9 positions matching TRBD1. Germline V CDR1 and CDR2: DFQATT, SNEGSKA (reference sequence). The CDR3 totals 15 residues. Trimming removed 6 bases from V and 3 bases from J; junction bases left unmatched: 11. This CDR3 reads CSAGTGKIGDTEAFF. In nucleotides, the CDR3 is TGCAGTGCAGGGACAGGGAAGATTGGCGACACTGAAGCTTTCTTT.

This clonotype was seen at least ten times. This sequence may be a read error, since a much larger clone differs from it by one base. The rearrangement links TRBV7-8 to TRBJ2-2; D is unresolved. Trimming left V 5 bases short and J 10 bases short, with 5 bases between. The CDR3 contains 10 residues. Germline V lookup: CDR1 SGHVS, CDR2 FQNEAQ. CDR3 sequence reads: CASSVEELFF. CDR3 in DNA: TGTGCCAGCAGCGTCGAGGAGCTGTTTTTT.

This clonotype was recorded many times. This chain uses TRBV28 with TRBJ2-7; 7 positions match TRBD1. The J segment lost 3 bases and the V segment lost 3 bases, leaving 8 bases of the junction unmatched. Germline lookup yields CDR1 MDHEN and CDR2 SYDVKM. This CDR3 is 15 amino acids long. The CDR3 here is CASSLTGRGRYEQYF. CDR3 coding DNA: TGTGCCAGCAGTTTGACAGGGAGAGGCCGCTACGAGCAGTACTTC.

This clonotype was detected ten times or more. The V and J genes are TRBV29-1 and TRBJ2-5; the D gene is possibly TRBD2 (6 bases). Deletions cut 4 bases from V and 3 bases from J, with 15 bases between. CDR3 size: 14 residues. CDR1 and CDR2 from the germline V gene are SQVTM and ANQGSEA. The CDR3 sequence: CSVVNRDSEETQYF. CDR3 sequence (DNA): TGCAGCGTTGTGAACCGGGACTCCGAAGAGACCCAGTACTTC.

There are many counts of this clonotype. This chain joins TRBV18 and TRBJ1-1, with D uncertain. Trimming cost V 4 bases and J 0 bases, with 6 bases left between them. Germline values: CDR1 KGHSH, CDR2 LQKENI. The CDR3 contains 13 residues. The CDR3 sequence is CASSRMLNTEAFF. CDR3 DNA sequence: TGTGCCAGCTCACGCATGCTGAACACTGAAGCTTTCTTT. The whole variable domain, filled in from reference TRBV18 and TRBJ1-1, reads NAGVMQNPRHLVRRRGQEARLRCSPMKGHSHVYWYRQLPEEGLKFMVYLQKENIIDESGMPKERFSAEFPKEGPSILRIQQVVRGDSAAYFCASSRMLNTEAFFGQGTRLTVV.

Concerning this clonotype: The CDR3 end shows no conserved phenylalanine or tryptophan, and so a read error is likely. The J gene is TRBJ2-5, the V gene TRBV6-1; D remains unclear. Deletions cut 3 bases from V and 7 bases from J, with 15 bases between. Germline CDR1 reads MNHNS; CDR2 reads SASEGT. CDR3 length equals 14 residues. CDR3 nucleotide sequence: TGTGCCAGCAGTGATGAACAGCGTAGGAGGACCCAGTACTAC. Its protein product is CASSDEQRRRTQYY.

This clonotype showed up many times. The gene calls are TRBV24-1 and TRBJ2-5; D gene uncertain. Germline CDR1 is KGHDR and CDR2 is SFDVKD. The CDR3 contains 13 residues. The V and J ends lost 1 base and 2 bases respectively, with 4 bases between them. The CDR3 DNA follows: TGTGCCACCAGTGATTTTACTCAAGAGACCCAGTACTTC. Translation gives CATSDFTQETQYF.

This clonotype was counted at least ten times. The rearrangement joins TRBV29-1 to TRBJ1-2, with 9 bases fitting TRBD1. Germline values: CDR1 SQVTM, CDR2 ANQGSEA. V lost 5 bases, J lost 4 bases, and 17 bases stayed unmatched. The length of the CDR3 is 17 residues. The DNA for the CDR3 is TGCAGCGTTCTTGGGAGTTTACCGGGACAGGGTTCCTATGGCTACACCTTC. This codes for CSVLGSLPGQGSYGYTF.